Each of the 10 T cell receptor beta chains below was sequenced from the same sample in a study of cytomegalovirus exposure and HLA in healthy donors. Primers: 60 Vbeta forward and 13 Jbeta reverse. The table came from immunoSEQ multiplex PCR; TCRdb's copy has only in-frame clones and leaves some out. The table includes about 200,000 clones, roughly 80% detected once. The sequencing sample was made of PBMCs. The receptors come from a man aged 35 to 55 in good health and CMV-seronegative.

This chain joins TRBV30 and TRBJ2-3; 8 bases map to TRBD2. V lost 4 bases, J lost 4 bases, and 4 bases stayed unmatched. From germline, CDR1 is GTSNPN and CDR2 SVGIG (reference sequence). The CDR3 length is 13 residues. The CDR3 sequence: CAWTRSGADTQYF. Here the CDR3 DNA reads TGTGCCTGGACCCGTAGCGGGGCAGATACGCAGTATTTT.

The rearrangement uses TRBV6-1 and TRBJ2-3; 10 nucleotides line up with TRBD1. Germline lookup yields CDR1 MNHNS and CDR2 SASEGT. V was pared by 11 bases and J by 6 bases, with 8 bases of the junction left unmatched. This CDR3 has 13 residues. CDR3: CALRQGAGDTQYF. The DNA of the CDR3 is TGTGCCTTAAGACAGGGGGCTGGGGATACGCAGTATTTT.

V and J are TRBV7-6 and TRBJ2-5; D not resolved. Looked up from germline, CDR1 is SGHVS and CDR2 is FNYEAQ. This CDR3 has 14 residues. The V end was cut by 3 bases, the J end by 2 bases, with 10 bases between. Written as DNA, the CDR3 is TGTGCCAGCAGCTTCGGTACGGAGCAAGAGACCCAGTACTTC. As protein: CASSFGTEQETQYF.

V and J are TRBV5-8 and TRBJ1-2; 8 bases are a match to TRBD1. The ends lost 0 bases at V and 2 bases at J; junction bases unmatched: 6. The germline V gene encodes CDR1 SGHTS and CDR2 YDEGEE. The CDR3 covers 16 residues. Here the CDR3 DNA reads TGTGCCAGCAGCTTGGGGGGGACAGGAATAAACTATGGCTACACCTTC. Its translation is CASSLGGTGINYGYTF.

This clone was seen a single time. This sequence joins TRBV4-2 and TRBJ2-2, with 11 bases matching TRBD1. This CDR3 spans 18 amino acids. Germline CDR1 reads LGHNA; CDR2 reads YNFKEQ. Losses at the gene ends were 5 bases for V and 6 bases for J; bases not matched to a gene: 14. CDR3 sequence (DNA): TGTGCCAGCAGCTCCGGAGATTTCCCGGGACAGGGGGCCGGGGAGCTGTTTTTT. This sequence encodes CASSSGDFPGQGAGELFF.

This clone has a single count. The rearrangement joins TRBV27 to TRBJ2-5, with D tentatively TRBD1 (6 bases). The CDR3 has 16 amino acids. Per germline, CDR1 MNHEY and CDR2 SMNVEV (reference sequence). The germline V and J ends were trimmed by 4 bases and 3 bases, with 18 bases remaining between them. The CDR3 loop reads CASSSDPTGMEETQYF. Here the CDR3 DNA reads TGTGCCAGCAGTTCAGACCCTACAGGGATGGAAGAGACCCAGTACTTC.

The rearrangement joins TRBV27 to TRBJ1-2, with D perhaps TRBD1 (6 bases). Per the germline V gene, CDR1 is MNHEY and CDR2 is SMNVEV (reference sequence). There are 15 residues in the CDR3. V lost 3 bases and J lost 7, with 18 bases in between. CDR3 in DNA: TGTGCCAGCAGTTTGGACCCAAGGGGGTGGGGTGGCTACACCTTC. Its protein product is CASSLDPRGWGGYTF.

This chain connects TRBV5-1 to TRBJ2-7, with a tentative D call TRBD1 (6 bases). V was shortened by 5 bases and J by 5 bases, with 14 bases between the two germline ends. Germline CDR1 and CDR2: SGHRS and YFSETQ. This CDR3 has 13 amino acids. In nucleotides, the CDR3 is TGCGCCAGCAGGCCAGGGGAAGGGCACGAGCAGTACTTC. Its protein product is CASRPGEGHEQYF.

This sequence joins TRBV27 and TRBJ2-7; 7 bases fit TRBD2. The CDR3 is 14 amino acids. Trimming cost V 2 bases and J 2 bases; bases outside gene matches: 3. The germline V gene encodes CDR1 MNHEY and CDR2 SMNVEV (reference sequence). The CDR3 protein is CASSLASGPYEQYF. CDR3 DNA sequence: TGTGCCAGCAGTTTAGCTAGCGGCCCCTACGAGCAGTACTTC.

The CDR3 is CASSLEREAYNSPLHF. CDR3 nucleotides: TGCGCCAGCAGCTTGGAAAGGGAGGCCTATAATTCACCCCTCCACTTT. This chain connects TRBV5-1 to TRBJ1-6; D unclear. Between the trimmed V and J ends, which lost 0 bases and 2 bases, there was a span of 9 bases. Germline assignment: CDR1 SGHRS and CDR2 YFSETQ. The CDR3 extends over 16 amino acids.